This TCR beta chain was identified during a study of blood T cell repertoires in COVID-19. Study details: Samples representing acute and convalescent COVID-19 were sourced from the United States, Italy and Spain. T cells, B-cell-depleted T cells, or PBMCs supplied cDNA or gDNA.

The table lists this clone with a few counts. An end of the junction does not agree with germline; a read error may underlie this. Germline-derived CDR1 and CDR2 are SSHAT and FNYEAQ (reference sequence). The CDR3 is 13 amino acids. As originally analysed: Estimated nucleated cell counts came from reference gene primer amplification. Sequencing used immunoSEQ multiplex PCR; TCRdb keeps in-frame clones, though not all of them. That table supplies the V and J calls and clone size; D and trimming were determined from the DNA. The sample includes 75,000 to 90,000 clones, around four fifths of them seen just once. Seattle's enrolled individuals joined amid active infection and were then monitored longitudinally.

The source is a man in his 60s with COVID-19, enrolled during active disease. Sequenced: peripheral blood. V is TRBV7-7 and J is TRBJ1-1; D unclear. CDR3 loop: CASSLRENTEAFF. The CDR3 region has the DNA TGTGCTAGCAGCTTAAGAGAGAACACTGAAGCTTTCTTT.